The 8 T cell receptor beta chains given below trace back to one sample, sequenced in a study of blood T cell repertoires in COVID-19. The protocol was immunoSEQ multiplex PCR, while the TCRdb copy is restricted to in-frame clones and leaves out a portion. This sample has about 24,000 clones, with nearly 90% found just once. The sequenced sample was peripheral blood. These receptors all stem from a human donor in a cohort sampled during active COVID-19.

The gene calls are TRBV18 and TRBJ1-2, with D uncertain. Germline V lookup: CDR1 KGHSH, CDR2 LQKENI. The CDR3 totals 12 residues. The V end was cut by 0 bases, the J end by 8 bases, with 7 bases between. CDR3 in amino acids: CASSPPAQGYTF. Written as DNA, the CDR3 is TGTGCCAGCTCACCACCGGCTCAGGGCTACACCTTC. Full variable domain (missing parts from reference TRBV18 and TRBJ1-2): NAGVMQNPRHLVRRRGQEARLRCSPMKGHSHVYWYRQLPEEGLKFMVYLQKENIIDESGMPKERFSAEFPKEGPSILRIQQVVRGDSAAYFCASSPPAQGYTFGSGTRLTVV.

The chain uses TRBV5-1 and TRBJ2-1; D unresolved. Trimming stripped 3 bases from V and 0 bases from J, with 7 bases between. Germline values: CDR1 SGHRS, CDR2 YFSETQ. The length of the CDR3 is 14 residues. CDR3 residues: CASSSRVSYNEQFF. CDR3 bases: TGCGCCAGCAGCTCGCGCGTCTCCTACAATGAGCAGTTCTTC.

J is TRBJ2-1 and V is TRBV21-1; the D call TRBD2 from the table was never checked on the DNA. TRBV21-1 is designated a pseudogene. The CDR3 runs to 15 residues. The CDR3 nucleotides read TGTGCCAGCTACTCCGGGATGTCGATTATCAATGAGCAGTTCTTC. Protein product: CASYSGMSIINEQFF.

This chain connects TRBV4-1 to TRBJ2-3, with D tentatively TRBD2 (6 bases). Germline V gene data show CDR1 as MGHRA and CDR2 as YSYEKL. The CDR3 sequence is 16 residues long. V was pared by 7 bases and J by 8 bases, with 25 bases between. CDR3: CASTPATISGDATQYF. The DNA for the CDR3 is TGCGCCAGCACCCCAGCCACAATTAGCGGCGATGCTACGCAGTATTTT.

V is TRBV7-2 and J is TRBJ2-3; the match to TRBD1 covers 7 bases. J gave up 2 bases and V 4 bases, and 3 bases lay outside the gene matches. CDR1 is SGHTA and CDR2 is FQGNSA in the germline V gene. The CDR3 has 14 residues. CDR3 protein: CASSSTGYTDTQYF. The CDR3 coding sequence is TGTGCCAGCAGCTCGACAGGGTACACAGATACGCAGTATTTT. The full variable domain, its missing parts supplied by reference TRBV7-2 and TRBJ2-3, is GAGVSQSPSNKVTEKGKDVELRCDPISGHTALYWYRQSLGQGLEFLIYFQGNSAPDKSGLPSDRFSAERTGGSVSTLTIQRTQQEDSAVYLCASSSTGYTDTQYFGPGTRLTVL.

The CDR3 coding sequence is TGTGCCAGCAGTCGACTGACCTACGAGCAGTACTTC. Residues: CASSRLTYEQYF. V and J are TRBV6-2 or TRBV6-3 and TRBJ2-7, with D uncertain. The V end lost 5 bases, the J end lost 2 bases, and 7 bases lay between the germline ends. CDR1 and CDR2 (germline): MNHEY, SVGEGT. The CDR3 sequence is 12 residues long.

The chain links TRBV5-1 to TRBJ2-7; D call uncertain. This CDR3 has 13 amino acids. Trimming removed 0 bases at V and 4 bases at J, with 8 bases between. The germline V gene has CDR1 SGHRS and CDR2 YFSETQ. The CDR3 DNA sequence: TGCGCCAGCAGCTTGGCCGCGGAGTACGAGCAGTACTTC. It specifies CASSLAAEYEQYF.

This sequence joins TRBV27 and TRBJ2-7; 7 bases map to TRBD1. The CDR3 totals 20 residues. The J segment lost 2 bases and the V segment lost 2 bases, leaving 21 bases of the junction unmatched. Germline lookup yields CDR1 MNHEY and CDR2 SMNVEV (reference sequence). This chain's CDR3 is CASSLPFTGQLTIATYEQYF. For the CDR3, the DNA is TGTGCCAGCAGTTTACCCTTTACGGGACAGCTTACTATTGCCACCTACGAGCAGTACTTC.